Shown below are 2 T cell receptor beta chains from a single sample sequenced in a study of cytomegalovirus exposure and HLA in healthy donors. The study ran its PCR with 60 Vbeta and 13 Jbeta primers. Clones were sequenced by immunoSEQ multiplex PCR, and TCRdb holds only the in-frame ones, with some missing. The sample lists approximately 160,000 clones, 78% occurring once. Sequencing input: PBMCs. The receptors stem from a woman aged 40 to 50 in good health and CMV-seropositive.

V is TRBV5-6 and J is TRBJ1-2; no clear D. Germline assignment: CDR1 SGHDT and CDR2 YYEEEE. V lost 4 bases to trimming and J lost 0 bases, with 10 bases between them. The CDR3 spans 14 residues. Written as DNA, the CDR3 is TGTGCCAGCAGCCCGCGGCGAGCTAACTATGGCTACACCTTC. This sequence encodes CASSPRRANYGYTF.

This chain links TRBV5-1 with TRBJ1-2; possible D gene TRBD1, 5 bases. CDR3 size: 14 residues. The germline V gene has CDR1 SGHRS and CDR2 YFSETQ. V gave up 0 bases and J gave up 7 bases, with 13 bases separating them. This CDR3 is CASSLGTQGFGYTF. In nucleotides, the CDR3 is TGCGCCAGCAGCTTGGGGACGCAGGGTTTTGGCTACACCTTC.